The 10 T cell receptor beta chains below come from one sample, sequenced in a study of CD8 T cells in Susac syndrome. Reverse transcription of roughly 0.45 to 1 ug RNA was performed with random hexamers. TCRdb recomputed calls from the immunoSEQ multiplex PCR reads with MiXCR, one row per CDR3 protein. This sample carries approximately 200,000 distinct CDR3 sequences, more than 90% of them seen once, and the ten largest clones take about 0.09%. The material sequenced was CD4+ T cells from PBMCs. These receptors originate from a human donor with multiple sclerosis.

This rearrangement joins TRBV5-1 to TRBJ2-4; D remains unclear. V was shortened by 4 bases and J by 0 bases, with 8 bases between the two germline ends. The CDR3 has 14 residues. CDR1 and CDR2 from the germline V gene are SGHRS and YFSETQ. The CDR3 DNA sequence: TGCGCCAGCAGCCGTGACCTAGCCAAAAACATTCAGTACTTC. Amino acids: CASSRDLAKNIQYF.

V gene TRBV27 combines with J gene TRBJ1-6, with TRBD1 as a possible D gene (5 bases). The V and J ends lost 5 bases and 0 bases respectively, with 11 bases between them. Germline V CDR1 and CDR2: MNHEY, SMNVEV (reference sequence). This CDR3 contains 16 residues. The CDR3 bases are TGTGCCAGCAGTCCGACTGGGGGCTCCTATAATTCACCCCTCCACTTT. Its translation: CASSPTGGSYNSPLHF.

The V and J genes are TRBV3-1 and TRBJ2-4; 11 positions agree with TRBD2. Unmatched junction bases numbered 6, after V lost 5 bases and J lost 6 bases. Germline V gives CDR1 LGHDT, CDR2 YNNKEL (reference sequence). This CDR3 contains 15 residues. The CDR3 nucleotides read TGTGCCAGCAGCGTTACTAGCGGGGGTGGAAACATTCAGTACTTC. It translates to CASSVTSGGGNIQYF.

The sample holds one count of this clonotype. This chain's CDR3 is CAWTPGQGYNEQFF. The CDR3 nucleotides read TGTGCCTGGACCCCGGGACAGGGCTACAATGAGCAGTTCTTC. This chain joins TRBV30 and TRBJ2-1; 9 nucleotides agree with TRBD1. CDR3 length: 14 amino acids. Germline values: CDR1 GTSNPN, CDR2 SVGIG (reference sequence). V was pared by 4 bases and J by 3 bases, with 4 bases of the junction left unmatched.

CDR3 coding DNA: TGCGCCAGCAGCAGACGGGACAGGGTCCCAGATACGCAGTATTTT. Translation: CASSRRDRVPDTQYF. V is TRBV5-1 and J is TRBJ2-3; TRBD1 aligns across 9 bases. Germline V CDR1 and CDR2: SGHRS, YFSETQ. The CDR3 length is 15 residues. The ends lost 4 bases at V and 4 bases at J; junction bases unmatched: 7.

This clonotype has only one observation. The rearrangement links TRBV5-1 to TRBJ1-6, with 7 bases fitting TRBD1. CDR3 length: 12 amino acids. Germline V gives CDR1 SGHRS, CDR2 YFSETQ. V shed 3 bases, J shed 15 bases, and the junction held 6 bases outside the gene matches. The CDR3 here is CASSWSQGILHF. In DNA form, the CDR3 reads TGCGCCAGCAGCTGGTCACAGGGGATCCTCCACTTT.

The chain recombines TRBV30 with TRBJ1-4; D uncertain. The CDR3 is 14 residues long. The germline CDR1 and CDR2 sequences are GTSNPN and SVGIG (reference sequence). Trimming shortened V by 2 bases and J by 3 bases, and 10 bases separated the two germline ends. This chain's CDR3 is CAWSNRLSNEKLFF. The CDR3 nucleotides are TGTGCCTGGAGTAACCGGCTGTCTAATGAAAAACTGTTTTTT.

The gene calls are TRBV24-1 and TRBJ2-3; possibly TRBD1 for D (6 bases). V was cut by 3 bases and J by 6 bases, with 15 bases left in between. The CDR3 consists of 15 residues. CDR1 KGHDR and CDR2 SFDVKD come from the germline V gene. The CDR3 DNA follows: TGTGCCACCAGTGATACCCGAGGGGGTGCGGATACGCAGTATTTT. This sequence encodes CATSDTRGGADTQYF.

This clonotype was detected once. The chain joins TRBV4-1 to TRBJ2-2, with no clear D. Germline lookup yields CDR1 MGHRA and CDR2 YSYEKL. V was pared by 4 bases and J by 6 bases, with 18 bases between. The CDR3 length is 16 residues. CDR3 sequence reads: CASSPRHLAAAGELFF. DNA for the CDR3: TGCGCCAGCAGCCCGCGGCACCTCGCTGCCGCCGGGGAGCTGTTTTTT.

This clonotype has a single count. This chain connects TRBV14 to TRBJ2-1; TRBD2 might be the D (7 bases). The CDR3 runs to 15 residues. CDR1 SGHDN and CDR2 FVKESK come from the germline V gene. V lost 1 base and J lost 3, with 10 bases in between. The CDR3 DNA sequence: TGTGCCAGCAGCCAAGTAGGGGGGGGCTACAATGAGCAGTTCTTC. Its protein product is CASSQVGGGYNEQFF. The full variable domain, completed using reference TRBV14 and TRBJ2-1, is EAGVTQFPSHSVIEKGQTVTLRCDPISGHDNLYWYRRVMGKEIKFLLHFVKESKQDESGMPNNRFLAERTGGTYSTLKVQPAELEDSGVYFCASSQVGGGYNEQFFGPGTRLTVL.